These T cell receptor beta chains were read from a single sample in a study of blood T cell repertoires in COVID-19. Clones were sequenced by immunoSEQ multiplex PCR, and TCRdb holds only the in-frame ones, with some missing. Of 160,000 or so clones listed, roughly 90% are singletons. Sequencing was carried out using peripheral blood. Receptors were obtained from a man aged 60 to 75 with acute or convalescent COVID-19. Each CDR3 is given with its conserved first and last residue. D genes are given only for firm matches. Not all rows give a size; the values are once, few, many and, for expanded clones, a class.

CDR3 length	clone size	D gene	V gene	J gene	CDR3 DNA	CDR3 protein
13	.	.	TRBV7-2	TRBJ2-7	TGTGCCAGCGGGGTAGGGGCCAGATACGAGCAGTACTTC	CASGVGARYEQYF
11	.	.	TRBV5-1	TRBJ1-1	TGCGCCAGCAGCTTAGAAGGGAGAGCTTTCTTT	CASSLEGRAFF
12	few	TRBD1	TRBV15	TRBJ2-3	TGTGCCATCGGGACAGCCACAGATACGCAGTATTTT	CAIGTATDTQYF
15	.	.	TRBV5-4	TRBJ2-1	TGTGCCAGCAGCTCGGGTGGGGGCGCGATCTATGAGCAGTTCTTC	CASSSGGGAIYEQFF
19	once	TRBD1	TRBV4-2	TRBJ2-2	TGTGCCAGCAGCCAGCTGACCGATCAGGGGGCGTTCGCTCCCGGGGAGCTGTTTTTT	CASSQLTDQGAFAPGELFF
14	.	TRBD1	TRBV3-1/TRBV3-2	TRBJ1-2	TGTGCCAGCAGCCCCCGGGGGCAGGGGGGTGGCTACACCTTC	CASSPRGQGGGYTF
15	.	.	TRBV7-6	TRBJ2-3	TGTGCCAGCAGACCAACAGGGTCTAGCACAGATACGCAGTATTTT	CASRPTGSSTDTQYF
15	.	.	TRBV27	TRBJ1-2	TGTGCCAGCAGTTTGGGCCCGACACCTCATTATGGCTACACCTTC	CASSLGPTPHYGYTF
16	.	.	TRBV5-6	TRBJ1-1	TGTGCCAGCACACCCAAGAGCCGGACAAGGAACACTGAAGCTTTCTTT	CASTPKSRTRNTEAFF
16	.	TRBD1	TRBV10-3	TRBJ1-6	TGTGCCATCAGAGGGGGCGGAGGACTTTATAATTCACCCCTCCACTTT	CAIRGGGGLYNSPLHF
13	.	.	TRBV9	TRBJ1-1	TGTGCCAGCAGCCCGTCCGGGAACACTGAAGCTTTCTTT	CASSPSGNTEAFF
13	.	.	TRBV5-1	TRBJ2-7	TGCGCCAGCAGCTATAGAGAGGGTTCCGAGCAGTACTTC	CASSYREGSEQYF
14	.	.	TRBV18	TRBJ1-1	TGTGCCAGCTCACCACCGACAGCTAACACTGAAGCTTTCTTT	CASSPPTANTEAFF
12	.	.	TRBV18	TRBJ2-7	TGTGCCAGCTCGGACAGTACCTACGAGCAGTACTTC	CASSDSTYEQYF
15	.	.	TRBV6-1	TRBJ1-5	TGTGCCAGCAGTGAAGGCCGGGGGGCTCGACAGCCCCAGCATTTT	CASSEGRGARQPQHF
20	.	TRBD2	TRBV4-1	TRBJ2-3	TGCGCCAGCAGCCTAGGCTCTGTGAGGGGCTTAGCGGGGGTCACAGATACGCAGTATTTT	CASSLGSVRGLAGVTDTQYF
14	.	.	TRBV19	TRBJ2-1	TGTGCCAGTAGTATCTTACTGTCCTACAATGAGCAGTTCTTC	CASSILLSYNEQFF